This TCR beta chain stems from a study of neurological immune-mediated disorders. Study results and caveats: The greatest TCR clonal expansion appeared in HTLV-1-associated myelopathy and the smallest, falling below healthy controls, in multiple sclerosis.

This clonotype was seen ten or more times. The antigen is not known. The authors obtained over 160 million TCR-beta sequences from 15-18 subjects per sequencing run. TCRdb fed the 5' RACE reads into MiXCR, producing one record per CDR3 protein. The top ten clones hold under 4% of a sample with tens of thousands of distinct CDR3 sequences, roughly 2.5% of them seen once. This TCR came from a man aged 45 to 65 with multiple sclerosis. Input material: PBMCs.

CDR3 sequence reads: CASGFTAYNEQFF. DNA of the CDR3: TGCGCCAGCGGATTCACAGCGTACAATGAGCAGTTCTTC. V gene TRBV10-2 combines with J gene TRBJ2-1; D is ambiguous. In germline, CDR1 is WSHSY, CDR2 SAAADI. The length of the CDR3 is 13 residues. Trimming removed 8 bases at V and 4 bases at J, with 12 bases between.